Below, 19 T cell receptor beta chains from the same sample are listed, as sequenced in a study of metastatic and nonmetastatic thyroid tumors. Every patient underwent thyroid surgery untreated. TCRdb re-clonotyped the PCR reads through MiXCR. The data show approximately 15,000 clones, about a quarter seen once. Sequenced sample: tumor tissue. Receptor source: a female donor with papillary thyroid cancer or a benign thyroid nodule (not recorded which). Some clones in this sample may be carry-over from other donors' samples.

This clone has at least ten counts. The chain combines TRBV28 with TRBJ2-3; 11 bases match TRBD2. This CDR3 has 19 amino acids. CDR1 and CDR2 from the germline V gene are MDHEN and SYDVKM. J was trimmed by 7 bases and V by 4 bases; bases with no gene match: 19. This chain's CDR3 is CASSSLAGGNKYLIYTQYF. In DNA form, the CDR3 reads TGTGCCAGCAGTTCCCTAGCGGGAGGAAACAAATATCTCATATATACGCAGTATTTT.

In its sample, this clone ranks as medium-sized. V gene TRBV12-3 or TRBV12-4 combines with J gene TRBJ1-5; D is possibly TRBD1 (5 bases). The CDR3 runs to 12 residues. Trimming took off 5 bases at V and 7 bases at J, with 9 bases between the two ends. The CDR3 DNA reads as TGTGCCAGCAGTGCAGACAGACAGCCCCAGCATTTT. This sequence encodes CASSADRQPQHF.

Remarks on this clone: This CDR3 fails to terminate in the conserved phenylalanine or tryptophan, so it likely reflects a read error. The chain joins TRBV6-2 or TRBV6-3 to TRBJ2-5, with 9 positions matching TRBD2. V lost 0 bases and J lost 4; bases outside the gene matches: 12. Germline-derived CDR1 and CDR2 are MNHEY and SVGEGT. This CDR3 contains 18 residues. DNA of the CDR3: TGTGCCAGCAGTTACTCGAAATCTGCGGGAGGGTGGGGAGAGACCCAGTACTTA. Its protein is CASSYSKSAGGWGETQYL.

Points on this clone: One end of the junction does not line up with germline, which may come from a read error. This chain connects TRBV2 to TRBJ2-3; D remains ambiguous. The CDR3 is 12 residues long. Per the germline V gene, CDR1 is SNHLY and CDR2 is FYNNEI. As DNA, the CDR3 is TGTGCTAGCAGTACACAGACAGATACGCAGTATTTT. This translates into CASSTQTDTQYF.

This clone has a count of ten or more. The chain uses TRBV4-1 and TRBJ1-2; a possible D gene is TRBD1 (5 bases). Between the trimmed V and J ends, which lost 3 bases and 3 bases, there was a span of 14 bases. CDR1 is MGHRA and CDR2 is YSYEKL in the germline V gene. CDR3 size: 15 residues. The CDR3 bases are TGCGCCAGCAGCCAGGTTCAGGGATTCGACTATGGCTACACCTTC. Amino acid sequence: CASSQVQGFDYGYTF.

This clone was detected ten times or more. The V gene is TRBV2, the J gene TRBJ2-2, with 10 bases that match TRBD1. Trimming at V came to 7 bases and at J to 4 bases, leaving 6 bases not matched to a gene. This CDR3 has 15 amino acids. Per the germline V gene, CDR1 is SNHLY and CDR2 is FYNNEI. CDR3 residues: CASIPRDRGTGELFF. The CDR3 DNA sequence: TGTGCCAGCATCCCTAGGGACAGGGGCACCGGGGAGCTGTTTTTT.

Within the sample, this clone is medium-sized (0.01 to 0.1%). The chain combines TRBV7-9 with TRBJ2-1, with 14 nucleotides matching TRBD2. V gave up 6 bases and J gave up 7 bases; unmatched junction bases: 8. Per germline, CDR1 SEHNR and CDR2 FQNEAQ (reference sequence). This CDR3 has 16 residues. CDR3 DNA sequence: TGTGCCAGCAGTCATACGGGACTAGCGGGGGAGAATGAGCAGTTCTTC. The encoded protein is CASSHTGLAGENEQFF.

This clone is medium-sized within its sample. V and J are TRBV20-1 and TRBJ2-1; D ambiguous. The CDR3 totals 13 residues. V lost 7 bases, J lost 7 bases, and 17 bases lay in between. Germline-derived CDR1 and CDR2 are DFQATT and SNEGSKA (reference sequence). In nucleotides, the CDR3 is TGCAGTGGGAGTTACGCCACTAATAATGAGCAGTTCTTC. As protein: CSGSYATNNEQFF.

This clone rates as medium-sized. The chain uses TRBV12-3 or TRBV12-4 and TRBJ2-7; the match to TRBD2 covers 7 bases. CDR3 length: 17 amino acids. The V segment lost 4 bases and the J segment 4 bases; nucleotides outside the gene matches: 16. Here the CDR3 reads CASSSGGAGRGRYEQYF. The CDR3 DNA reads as TGTGCCAGCAGTTCGGGGGGAGCGGGCCGGGGCCGGTACGAGCAGTACTTC.

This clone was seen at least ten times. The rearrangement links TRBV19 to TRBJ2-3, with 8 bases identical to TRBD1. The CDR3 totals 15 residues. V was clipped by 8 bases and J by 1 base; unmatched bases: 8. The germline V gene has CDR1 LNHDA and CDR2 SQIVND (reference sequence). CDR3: CASSIQGAGTDTQYF. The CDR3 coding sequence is TGTGCCAGTTCGATCCAGGGGGCTGGCACAGATACGCAGTATTTT.

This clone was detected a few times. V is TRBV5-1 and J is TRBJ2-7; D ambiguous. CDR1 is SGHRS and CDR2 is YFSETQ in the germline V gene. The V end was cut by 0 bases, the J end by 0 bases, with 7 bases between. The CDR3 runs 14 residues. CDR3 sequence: CASSLAGNSYEQYF. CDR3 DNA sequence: TGCGCCAGCAGCTTGGCAGGCAACTCCTACGAGCAGTACTTC.

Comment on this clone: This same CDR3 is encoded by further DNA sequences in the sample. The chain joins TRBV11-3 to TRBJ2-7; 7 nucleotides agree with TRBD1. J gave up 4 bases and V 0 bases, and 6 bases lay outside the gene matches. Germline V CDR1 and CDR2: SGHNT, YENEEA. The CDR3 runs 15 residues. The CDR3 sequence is CASSLEGTESYEQYF. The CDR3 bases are TGTGCCAGCAGCTTAGAGGGGACAGAGTCATACGAGCAGTACTTC.

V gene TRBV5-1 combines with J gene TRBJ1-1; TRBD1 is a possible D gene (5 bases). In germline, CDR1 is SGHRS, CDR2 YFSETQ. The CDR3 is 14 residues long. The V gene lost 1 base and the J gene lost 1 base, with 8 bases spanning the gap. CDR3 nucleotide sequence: TGCGCCAGCAGCTTGAATGGGGGGAACACTGAAGCTTTCTTT. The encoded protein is CASSLNGGNTEAFF.

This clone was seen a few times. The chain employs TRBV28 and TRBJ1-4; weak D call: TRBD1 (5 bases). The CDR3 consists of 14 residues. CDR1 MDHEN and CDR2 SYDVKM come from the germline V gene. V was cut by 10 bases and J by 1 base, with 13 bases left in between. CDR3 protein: CAIATGGTNEKLFF. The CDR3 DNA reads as TGTGCCATCGCCACGGGGGGAACTAATGAAAAACTGTTTTTT.

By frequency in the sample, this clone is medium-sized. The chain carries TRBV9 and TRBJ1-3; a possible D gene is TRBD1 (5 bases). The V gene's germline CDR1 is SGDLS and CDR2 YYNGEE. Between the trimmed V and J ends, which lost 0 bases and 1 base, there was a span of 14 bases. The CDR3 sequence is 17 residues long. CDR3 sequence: CASSVGVGDKSGNTIYF. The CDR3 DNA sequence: TGTGCCAGCAGCGTAGGAGTAGGGGATAAATCTGGAAACACCATATATTTT. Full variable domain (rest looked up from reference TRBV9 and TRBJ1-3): DSGVTQTPKHLITATGQRVTLRCSPRSGDLSVYWYQQSLDQGLQFLIQYYNGEERAKGNILERFSAQQFPDLHSELNLSSLELGDSALYFCASSVGVGDKSGNTIYFGEGSWLTVV.

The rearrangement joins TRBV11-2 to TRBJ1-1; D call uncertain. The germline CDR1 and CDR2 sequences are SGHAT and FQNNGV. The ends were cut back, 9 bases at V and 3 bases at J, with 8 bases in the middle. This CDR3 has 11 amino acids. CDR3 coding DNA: TGTGCCAGTATCCCGGACACTGAAGCTTTCTTT. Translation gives CASIPDTEAFF.

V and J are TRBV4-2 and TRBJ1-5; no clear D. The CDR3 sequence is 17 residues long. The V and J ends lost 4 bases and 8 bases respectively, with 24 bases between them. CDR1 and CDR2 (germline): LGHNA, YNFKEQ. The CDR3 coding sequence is TGTGCCAGCAGCCGAGGCCACATTGGTGATAACGCGGAGCCCCAGCATTTT. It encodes CASSRGHIGDNAEPQHF.

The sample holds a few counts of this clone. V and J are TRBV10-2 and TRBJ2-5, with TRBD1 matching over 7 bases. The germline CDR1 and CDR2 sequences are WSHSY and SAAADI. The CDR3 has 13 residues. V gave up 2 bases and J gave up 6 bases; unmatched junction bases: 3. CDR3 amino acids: CASSEIRGQTQYF. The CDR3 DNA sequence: TGCGCCAGCAGTGAGATTAGGGGGCAGACCCAGTACTTC.

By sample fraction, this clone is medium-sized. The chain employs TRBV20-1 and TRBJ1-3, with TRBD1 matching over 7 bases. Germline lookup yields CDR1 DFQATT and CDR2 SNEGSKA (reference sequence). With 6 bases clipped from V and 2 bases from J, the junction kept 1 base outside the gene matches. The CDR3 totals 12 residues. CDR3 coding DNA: TGCAGTGCCCAGGGGGCTGGAAACACCATATATTTT. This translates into CSAQGAGNTIYF.